The 28 T cell receptor beta chains below were found in one sample sequenced in a study of OX40 agonist ivuxolimab in advanced cancers. Assay used: immunoSEQ multiplex PCR; TCRdb lists only in-frame clones, some missing. Of roughly 62,000 clones in the sample, 85% were seen once. The input for sequencing was CD4+ or CD8+ T cells sorted from blood, taken in a trial of the OX40 agonist ivuxolimab. These receptors originate from an adult with an advanced solid tumor such as melanoma, head and neck, liver or kidney cancer.

This chain joins TRBV6-5 and TRBJ1-3; 9 bases map to TRBD1. V lost 0 bases, J lost 7 bases, and 4 bases stayed unmatched. The germline CDR1 and CDR2 sequences are MNHEY and SVGAGI. The CDR3 covers 15 residues. CDR3 sequence (DNA): TGTGCCAGCAGTTACTCGACAGGGGGGGGGAACACCATATATTTT. It translates to CASSYSTGGGNTIYF.

V is TRBV4-1 and J is TRBJ2-3; 8 nucleotides align to TRBD2. With 0 bases clipped from V and 0 bases from J, the junction kept 5 bases outside the gene matches. This CDR3 is built from 17 residues. CDR1 MGHRA and CDR2 YSYEKL come from the germline V gene. The CDR3 sequence is CASSQDVTSGSTDTQYF. The CDR3 region has the DNA TGCGCCAGCAGCCAAGATGTCACTAGCGGAAGCACAGATACGCAGTATTTT.

The gene calls are TRBV19 and TRBJ2-2; 11 bases fit TRBD2. Losses at the gene ends were 4 bases for V and 4 bases for J; bases not matched to a gene: 2. CDR1 and CDR2 from the germline V gene are LNHDA and SQIVND (reference sequence). The CDR3 is made up of 15 amino acids. CDR3 coding DNA: TGTGCCAGTAGTAAGGGGACTAGCGGCACCGGGGAGCTGTTTTTT. It translates to CASSKGTSGTGELFF.

The rearrangement links TRBV20-1 to TRBJ1-5; D remains unclear. The CDR3 has 11 residues. Between the trimmed V and J ends, which lost 5 bases and 4 bases, there was a span of 6 bases. CDR1 DFQATT and CDR2 SNEGSKA come from the germline V gene (reference sequence). In DNA form, the CDR3 reads TGCAGTGCTGAGGGTAATCAGCCCCAGCATTTT. Translated, it gives CSAEGNQPQHF.

The chain is built from TRBV11-3 and TRBJ2-3, with a possible D match to TRBD2 (6 bases). The CDR3 sequence is 15 residues long. The germline CDR1 and CDR2 sequences are SGHNT and YENEEA. V shed 7 bases and J shed 2 bases, with 16 bases lying between them. CDR3 bases: TGTGCCAGCATCTCGGAAACGGGGGACACAGATACGCAGTATTTT. Protein sequence: CASISETGDTDTQYF.

The gene calls are TRBV14 and TRBJ1-1, with 7 bases identical to TRBD1. The CDR3 runs 14 residues. The ends lost 4 bases at V and 3 bases at J; junction bases unmatched: 5. CDR1 is SGHDN and CDR2 is FVKESK in the germline V gene. CDR3 region: CASSRGTVYTEAFF. The CDR3 nucleotides are TGTGCCAGCAGCCGCGGGACAGTTTACACTGAAGCTTTCTTT.

CDR3 protein: CASMGGTEAFF. Written as DNA, the CDR3 is TGTGCCAGCATGGGTGGCACTGAAGCTTTCTTT. V gene TRBV2 combines with J gene TRBJ1-1, with D unclear. CDR3 length equals 11 residues. V lost 7 bases, J lost 4 bases, and 7 bases lay in between. Germline V gene lookup returns CDR1 SNHLY and CDR2 FYNNEI. The full variable domain, in which reference TRBV2 and TRBJ1-1 provide the parts outside the CDR3, is EPEVTQTPSHQVTQMGQEVILRCVPISNHLYFYWYRQILGQKVEFLVSFYNNEISEKSEIFDDQFSVERPDGSNFTLKIRSTKLEDSAMYFCASMGGTEAFFGQGTRLTVV.

There are a few counts of this clone. This rearrangement joins TRBV10-1 to TRBJ2-2; 8 bases fit TRBD2. Trimming at V came to 2 bases and at J to 0 bases, leaving 8 bases not matched to a gene. The CDR3 has 18 residues. Germline values: CDR1 WNHNN, CDR2 SYGVQD (reference sequence). In DNA, the CDR3 is TGCGCCAGCAGTGAGGCGGGAGGCACCTATGCGAACACCGGGGAGCTGTTTTTT. It yields the protein CASSEAGGTYANTGELFF.

The chain recombines TRBV2 with TRBJ2-7; TRBD2 matches at 9 bases. V lost 11 bases, J lost 7 bases, and 15 bases stayed unmatched. This CDR3 comprises 14 residues. From germline, CDR1 is SNHLY and CDR2 FYNNEI. In nucleotides, the CDR3 is TGTGCCGGGACTAGCTCGCCGTCGGTGGGGGAGCAGTACTTC. Protein: CAGTSSPSVGEQYF.

The CDR3 DNA sequence: TGTGCCAGCAGCAAAGACAGTCAATACTATGGCTACACCTTC. Amino acid sequence: CASSKDSQYYGYTF. The chain couples TRBV7-9 to TRBJ1-2; D possibly corresponds to TRBD1 (5 bases). In germline, CDR1 is SEHNR, CDR2 FQNEAQ (reference sequence). CDR3 size: 14 residues. The V end was cut by 5 bases, the J end by 3 bases, with 13 bases between.

This chain links TRBV12-5 with TRBJ1-5, with TRBD1 matching 9 bases. This CDR3 region has 16 residues. CDR1 is LGHNT, CDR2 FRNRAP, per germline. J lost 0 bases, V lost 5 bases, and 5 bases had no gene match. CDR3 protein: CASGPGQGYSNQPQHF. Here the CDR3 DNA reads TGTGCTAGTGGTCCGGGACAGGGTTATAGCAATCAGCCCCAGCATTTT.

The CDR3 spells CASSRTGQGEAVEQYF. Written as DNA, the CDR3 is TGTGCCAGCTCACGCACGGGACAGGGGGAAGCGGTCGAGCAGTACTTC. This chain joins TRBV18 and TRBJ2-7, with TRBD1 identical over 11 bases. V lost 4 bases and J lost 6; bases outside the gene matches: 11. CDR1 is KGHSH and CDR2 is LQKENI in the germline V gene. The CDR3 totals 16 residues.

This clone was seen a single time. This chain joins TRBV9 and TRBJ2-7; 7 bases line up with TRBD2. Germline CDR1 is SGDLS and CDR2 is YYNGEE. The CDR3 consists of 13 residues. Germline trimming cut 5 bases from V and 0 bases from J; bases unmatched to any gene: 2. The chain's CDR3 is CASRGGDSYEQYF. In DNA form, the CDR3 reads TGTGCCAGCAGGGGAGGGGACTCCTACGAGCAGTACTTC.

The chain links TRBV11-2 to TRBJ2-7, with D hard to call. Looked up from germline, CDR1 is SGHAT and CDR2 is FQNNGV. V was shortened by 5 bases and J by 0 bases, with 20 bases between the two germline ends. CDR3 length: 17 amino acids. The chain's CDR3 is CASSPQSGNGDSYEQYF. In DNA, the CDR3 is TGTGCCAGCAGCCCCCAGTCCGGTAACGGAGACTCCTACGAGCAGTACTTC.

The table lists this clone with a count of one. V usage is TRBV7-9 and J usage is TRBJ2-7, with a tentative D call TRBD2 (6 bases). This CDR3 contains 14 residues. Per the germline V gene, CDR1 is SEHNR and CDR2 is FQNEAQ (reference sequence). V was pared by 6 bases and J by 9 bases, with 21 bases between. DNA of the CDR3: TGTGCCAGCAGTCAGGACTATTCGGCCTTTGGGCAGTACTTC. Amino acid sequence: CASSQDYSAFGQYF.

The V and J genes are TRBV5-4 and TRBJ1-2; D is unresolved. V was shortened by 1 base and J by 5 bases, with 15 bases between the two germline ends. CDR3 size: 15 residues. CDR1 is SGHNT and CDR2 is YYREEE in the germline V gene (reference sequence). Here the CDR3 reads CASSLLSTIGYGYTF. The CDR3 DNA reads as TGTGCCAGCAGCTTGTTATCCACAATTGGATATGGCTACACCTTC.

This chain uses TRBV21-1 with TRBJ2-5; TRBD2, the table's D call, was not compared with the DNA. The closer fit of TRBJ2-7 to the DNA end suggests the J call may be wrong. TRBV21-1 is noted as a pseudogene. This CDR3 contains 18 residues. The CDR3 spells CASRLSRKAGGTDYEQYF. The CDR3 DNA is TGTGCCAGCAGACTCAGCCGGAAGGCGGGAGGCACGGACTACGAGCAGTACTTC.

The J gene is TRBJ2-5, the V gene TRBV4-1; a weak D match, TRBD1 (6 bases). Germline V gene data show CDR1 as MGHRA and CDR2 as YSYEKL. The CDR3 is made up of 13 amino acids. Deletions cut 3 bases from V and 2 bases from J, with 7 bases between. The CDR3 protein is CASSQRGQETQYF. DNA of the CDR3: TGCGCCAGCAGCCAGAGGGGGCAAGAGACCCAGTACTTC.

This clone was seen a single time. V gene TRBV5-1 combines with J gene TRBJ2-7; 7 bases are shared with TRBD1. The CDR3 extends over 16 amino acids. V lost 4 bases to trimming and J lost 2 bases; unmatched junction nucleotides: 12. Germline V gives CDR1 SGHRS, CDR2 YFSETQ. For the CDR3, the DNA is TGCGCCAGCAGCCTCTCTGGTGGGACAGAAACCTACGAGCAGTACTTC. This codes for CASSLSGGTETYEQYF.

The chain carries TRBV7-8 and TRBJ2-6; the D is unclear. V was shortened by 4 bases and J by 2 bases, with 6 bases between the two germline ends. Germline values: CDR1 SGHVS, CDR2 FQNEAQ. The CDR3 is 14 amino acids. The DNA for the CDR3 is TGTGCCAGCAGCTCCTCTCCTGGGGCCAACGTCCTGACTTTC. Residues: CASSSSPGANVLTF.

The chain employs TRBV10-3 and TRBJ2-7; TRBD1 or TRBD2 may be the D gene (5 bases each). Germline V CDR1 and CDR2: ENHRY, SYGVKD. The V and J ends lost 3 bases and 9 bases respectively, with 18 bases between them. The CDR3 runs 14 residues. This CDR3 is CAISDRVVGSVQYF. DNA of the CDR3: TGTGCCATCAGTGACAGGGTCGTAGGGAGTGTGCAGTACTTC.

In this sample, this clone turned up once. The V call is TRBV6-6, the J call TRBJ1-4; D call uncertain. Trimming took 6 bases from V and 4 from J, leaving 12 bases between them. The CDR3 sequence is 14 residues long. CDR1 and CDR2 (germline): MNHNY, SVGAGI (reference sequence). This chain's CDR3 is CASSQRVINEKLFF. DNA of the CDR3: TGTGCCAGCAGCCAGAGGGTGATTAATGAAAAACTGTTTTTT.

The chain employs TRBV7-8 and TRBJ2-7, with 9 bases identical to TRBD1. Germline-derived CDR1 and CDR2 are SGHVS and FQNEAQ. The length of the CDR3 is 15 residues. V lost 5 bases, J lost 4 bases, and 9 bases stayed unmatched. In DNA, the CDR3 is TGTGCCAGCAGCCTAACTGGACAGGGGCCTTACGAGCAGTACTTC. As protein: CASSLTGQGPYEQYF.

This chain joins TRBV19 and TRBJ2-3; 9 bases map to TRBD2. The CDR3 extends over 18 amino acids. Germline V gene sequence: CDR1 LNHDA, CDR2 SQIVND (reference sequence). J was trimmed by 0 bases and V by 7 bases; bases with no gene match: 14. CDR3 nucleotide sequence: TGTGCCAGTAAGGTCGTTGCGGGAGGGCCGGAGAGCACAGATACGCAGTATTTT. Amino acid sequence: CASKVVAGGPESTDTQYF.

This clone was seen a handful of times. The chain recombines TRBV19 with TRBJ2-1, with TRBD2 matching 15 bases. The CDR3 contains 15 residues. Per the germline V gene, CDR1 is LNHDA and CDR2 is SQIVND (reference sequence). After removal of 5 bases from V and 10 bases from J, the junction contained 6 bases not matched to a gene. Here the CDR3 DNA reads TGTGCCAGTAGTCTCGGACTAGCGGGAGGGAGGGAGCAGTTCTTC. Its protein product is CASSLGLAGGREQFF.

The gene calls are TRBV18 and TRBJ2-1; D possibly corresponds to TRBD2 (6 bases). Deletions cut 4 bases from V and 7 bases from J, with 20 bases between. CDR1 and CDR2 from the germline V gene are KGHSH and LQKENI. CDR3 length: 16 residues. CDR3 loop: CASSQTAGNPWNEQFF. DNA for the CDR3: TGTGCCAGCTCACAAACTGCGGGAAATCCCTGGAATGAGCAGTTCTTC.

With regard to this clone: The junction differs from germline at one of its ends, possibly a read error. The chain has TRBV11-2 and TRBJ1-4; D unclear. Germline V CDR1 and CDR2: SGHAT, FQNNGV. This CDR3 contains 12 residues. In DNA, the CDR3 is TGTGCCAGCAGCAATTTATCCCGCGTTACTGTTTTT. Protein sequence: CASSNLSRVTVF.

The V and J genes are TRBV15 and TRBJ1-4; D uncertain. CDR3 length: 16 amino acids. V was shortened by 0 bases and J by 0 bases, with 8 bases between the two germline ends. CDR1 and CDR2 (germline): LNHNV, YYDKDF (reference sequence). The CDR3 sequence: CATSRDLTTTNEKLFF. The CDR3 DNA reads TGTGCCACCAGCAGAGATCTCACCACAACTAATGAAAAACTGTTTTTT. Combining the CDR3 with reference TRBV15 and TRBJ1-4 gives the whole variable domain DAMVIQNPRYQVTQFGKPVTLSCSQTLNHNVMYWYQQKSSQAPKLLFHYYDKDFNNEADTPDNFQSRRPNTSFCFLDIRSPGLGDTAMYLCATSRDLTTTNEKLFFGSGTQLSVL.